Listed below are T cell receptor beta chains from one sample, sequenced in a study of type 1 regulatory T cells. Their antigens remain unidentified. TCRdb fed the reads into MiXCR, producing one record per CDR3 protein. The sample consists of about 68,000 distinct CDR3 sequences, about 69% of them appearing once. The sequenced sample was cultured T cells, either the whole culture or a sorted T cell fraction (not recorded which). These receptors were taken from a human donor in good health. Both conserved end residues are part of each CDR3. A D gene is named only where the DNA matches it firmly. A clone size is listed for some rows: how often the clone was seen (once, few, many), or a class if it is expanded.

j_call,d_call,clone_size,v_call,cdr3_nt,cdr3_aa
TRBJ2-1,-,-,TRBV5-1,TGCGCCAGCAGAGGAGGGAGCGATGAGCAGTTCTTC,CASRGGSDEQFF
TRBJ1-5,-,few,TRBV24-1,TGTGCCACCAGTGTAGGGGGCAATCAGCCCCAGCATTTT,CATSVGGNQPQHF
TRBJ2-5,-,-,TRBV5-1,TGCGCCAGCAGCTTGGGCAGGGGTCCTGCCGGGACCCAGTACTTC,CASSLGRGPAGTQYF
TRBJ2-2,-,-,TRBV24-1,TGTGCCACCAGGACAAGTCTTGCGGACACCGGGGAGCTGTTTTTT,CATRTSLADTGELFF
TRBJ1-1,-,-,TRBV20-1,TGCAGTGCTAGAGTAGGGCGGGACCTAATAAGGGGTGAAGCTTTCTTT,CSARVGRDLIRGEAFF
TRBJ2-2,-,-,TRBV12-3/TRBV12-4,TGTGCCAGCAGTCCGATTCAAGCGTCAGGGGAGCTGTTTTTT,CASSPIQASGELFF
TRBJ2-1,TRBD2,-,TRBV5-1,TGCGCCAGCAGCACCGGACTAGCGGGAGGGCCGGTCAATGAGCAGTTCTTC,CASSTGLAGGPVNEQFF
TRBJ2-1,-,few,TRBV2,TGTGCCAGCTCGGAGGCGGGGAACTCCTACAATGAGCAGTTCTTC,CASSEAGNSYNEQFF
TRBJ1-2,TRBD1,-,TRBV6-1,TGTGCCAGCGATGAACAGGGGGGCTACACCTTC,CASDEQGGYTF
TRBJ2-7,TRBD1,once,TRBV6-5,TGTGCCAGCAGTTCGGGACAGGGATTCTCCGAGCAGTACTTC,CASSSGQGFSEQYF
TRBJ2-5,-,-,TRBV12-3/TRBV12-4,TGTGCCAGCAGTCTAAGTGGGGTACAAGAGACCCAGTACTTC,CASSLSGVQETQYF
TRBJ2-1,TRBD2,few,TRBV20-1,TGCAGTGCCCGTACTAGCGGGCTGTACAATGAGCAGTTCTTC,CSARTSGLYNEQFF
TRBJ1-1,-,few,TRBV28,TGTGCCAGCAGCTTAGGGGGGATGAACACTGAAGCTTTCTTT,CASSLGGMNTEAFF
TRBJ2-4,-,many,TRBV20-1,TGCAGTGCAATGGTAGGGGGAGCCAAAAACATTCAGTACTTC,CSAMVGGAKNIQYF
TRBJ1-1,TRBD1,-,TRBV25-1,TGTGCCAGCAGTGGAATTGCGACAGGGGCAGTCGCTGAAGCTTTCTTT,CASSGIATGAVAEAFF
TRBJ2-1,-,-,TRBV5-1,TGCGCCAGCAGCTTGGCCCCCCTTGCGGGAATTGACAATGAGCAGTTCTTC,CASSLAPLAGIDNEQFF
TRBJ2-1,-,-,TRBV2,TGTGCCAGCGTCCCGACCGGGCTTGGGTACAATGAGCAGTTCTTC,CASVPTGLGYNEQFF
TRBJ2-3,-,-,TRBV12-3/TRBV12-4,TGTGCCAGCAGCTCAAGCCCGGTCGCAGATACGCAGTATTTT,CASSSSPVADTQYF
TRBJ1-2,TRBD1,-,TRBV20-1,TGCAGTGCCCGACAGGGCGATGGCTACACCTTC,CSARQGDGYTF
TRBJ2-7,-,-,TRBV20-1,TGCAGTGCTAGAGAGTTGGGCAGACTGATAGGTTACGAGCAGTACTTC,CSARELGRLIGYEQYF
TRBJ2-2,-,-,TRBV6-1,TGTGCCAGCATAAGCCCCTCTGGTTTCACCGGGGAGCTGTTTTTT,CASISPSGFTGELFF
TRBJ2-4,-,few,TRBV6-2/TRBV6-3,TGTGCCAGCAGTTACTCGATATCCACGAGCCCTCCGGACATTCAGTACTTC,CASSYSISTSPPDIQYF
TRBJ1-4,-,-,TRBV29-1,TGTAGCGCCCGCGGAACAGGGACCGGAGGAAAACTGTTTTTT,CSARGTGTGGKLFF
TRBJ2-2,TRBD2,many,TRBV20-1,TGCAGTGCTACGGGACTAGCGGGAGCGGGGGAGCTGTTTTTT,CSATGLAGAGELFF
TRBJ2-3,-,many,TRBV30,TGTGCCTGGAGTAAGAGTTGGGCAGATACGCAGTATTTT,CAWSKSWADTQYF
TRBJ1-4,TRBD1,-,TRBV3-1,TGTGCCAGCAGGACTACGAACCGAGACAGGGTGAATGAAAAACTGTTTTTT,CASRTTNRDRVNEKLFF
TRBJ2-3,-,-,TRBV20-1,TGCAGTGCTTTACTAGGTGATACGCAGTATTTT,CSALLGDTQYF
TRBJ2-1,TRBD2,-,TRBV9,TGTGCCAGCAGCTACCGGGCGGGAGAAGTCTATGAGCAGTTCTTC,CASSYRAGEVYEQFF
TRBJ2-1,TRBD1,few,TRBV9,TGTGCCAGCAGCGCAAGGGACAGGGGGCGTCCATGGGAGCAGTTCTTC,CASSARDRGRPWEQFF
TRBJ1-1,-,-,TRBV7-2,TGTGCCAGCAGCTTAAGTCAGGTGGAGACGGCTGAAGCTTTCTTT,CASSLSQVETAEAFF
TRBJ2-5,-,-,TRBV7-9,TGTGCCAGCAGTTATGGGGAAGAGACCCAGTACTTC,CASSYGEETQYF
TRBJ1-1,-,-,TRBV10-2,TGCGCCAGCAGGTTAGGACCGTCAAACACTGAAGCTTTCTTT,CASRLGPSNTEAFF
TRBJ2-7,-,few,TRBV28,TGTGCCAGCAGTTTAATATCCTACGAGCAGTACTTC,CASSLISYEQYF
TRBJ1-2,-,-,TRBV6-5,TGTGCCAGCAGCCTGGACAGACTAAACTATGGCTACACCTTC,CASSLDRLNYGYTF
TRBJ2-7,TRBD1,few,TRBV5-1,TGCGCCAGCAGCCTGACAGGGGGTTACTCCTACGAGCAGTACTTC,CASSLTGGYSYEQYF
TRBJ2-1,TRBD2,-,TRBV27,TGTGCCACCTCGAGAGCGGGGGTCCTAAATGAGCAGTTCTTC,CATSRAGVLNEQFF
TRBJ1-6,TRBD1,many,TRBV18,TGTGCCAGCTCACGAGAAAGGACAGGGCCTTCACCCCTCCACTTT,CASSRERTGPSPLHF
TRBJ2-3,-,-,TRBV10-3,TGTGCCACCGGGGGCACAGATACGCAGTATTTT,CATGGTDTQYF
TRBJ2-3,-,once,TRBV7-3,TGTGCCAGCAGCTTAATAGCCACAGATACGCAGTATTTT,CASSLIATDTQYF
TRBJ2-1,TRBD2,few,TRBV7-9,TGTGCCAGCAGCCCAGGACTAGCAGTTTCCTATGAGCAGTTCTTC,CASSPGLAVSYEQFF
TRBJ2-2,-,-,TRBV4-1,TGCGCCAGCAGCCAAGATGCTAACACCGGGGAGCTGTTTTTT,CASSQDANTGELFF
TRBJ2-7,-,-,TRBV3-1,TGTGCCAGCAGCCGCGGGACTTTCGACGAGCAGTACTTC,CASSRGTFDEQYF
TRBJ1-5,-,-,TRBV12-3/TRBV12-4,TGTGCCAGCACCTCAGTATCCAATCAGCCCCAGCATTTT,CASTSVSNQPQHF
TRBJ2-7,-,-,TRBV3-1,TGTGCCAGCAGCCAACAGAGCGAGCAGTACTTC,CASSQQSEQYF
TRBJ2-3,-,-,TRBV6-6,TGTGCCAGCGGACCGTCGGCGGATACGCAGTATTTT,CASGPSADTQYF
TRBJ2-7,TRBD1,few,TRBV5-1,TGCGCCAGCAGCCCTGGACAGGCCAGCTCCTACGAGCAGTACTTC,CASSPGQASSYEQYF
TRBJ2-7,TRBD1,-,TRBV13,TGTGCCAGCAGCTTGGGACAGTTCAACGAGCAGTACTTC,CASSLGQFNEQYF